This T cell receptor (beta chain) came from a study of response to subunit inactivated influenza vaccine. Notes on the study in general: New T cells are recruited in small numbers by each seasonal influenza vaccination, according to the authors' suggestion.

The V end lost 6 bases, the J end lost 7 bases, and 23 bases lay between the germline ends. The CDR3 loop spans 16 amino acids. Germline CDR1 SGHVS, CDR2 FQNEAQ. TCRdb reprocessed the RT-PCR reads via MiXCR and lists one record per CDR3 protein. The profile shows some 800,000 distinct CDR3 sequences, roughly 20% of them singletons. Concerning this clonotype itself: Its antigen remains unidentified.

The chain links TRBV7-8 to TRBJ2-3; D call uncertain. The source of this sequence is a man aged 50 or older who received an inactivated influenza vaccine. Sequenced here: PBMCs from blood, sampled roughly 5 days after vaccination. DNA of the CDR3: TGTGCCAGCAGTTTCGACCCCACGTCGGCGGTGAATACGCAGTATTTT. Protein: CASSFDPTSAVNTQYF.